This entry lists 21 T cell receptor beta chains sequenced from one sample in a study of shared clonotypes between healthy human individuals. Sequenced by immunoSEQ multiplex PCR; TCRdb stores in-frame clones only, minus some. Among a few million clones listed, approximately 93% were seen once. Material: naive CD4+ T cells from PBMCs. Subset reported: CD45RA+ positively selected. These receptors were collected from a man between 18 and 29 years old in good health. Some clones in this sample may be carry-over from other donors' samples.

The chain has TRBV5-1 and TRBJ2-5, with TRBD2 matching over 10 bases. J was trimmed by 1 base and V by 0 bases; bases with no gene match: 6. Per the germline V gene, CDR1 is SGHRS and CDR2 is YFSETQ. This CDR3 region has 17 residues. CDR3 in amino acids: CASSLVSGLAVQETQYF. The CDR3 coding sequence is TGCGCCAGCAGCTTGGTATCTGGACTAGCGGTCCAAGAGACCCAGTACTTC.

The gene calls are TRBV6-1 and TRBJ1-4, with TRBD1 as a possible D gene (6 bases). V gave up 3 bases and J gave up 6 bases, with 11 bases separating them. Germline V lookup: CDR1 MNHNS, CDR2 SASEGT. CDR3 length equals 14 residues. DNA of the CDR3: TGTGCCAGCAGTGAGGGGGCGGTTTATGAAAAACTGTTTTTT. It translates to CASSEGAVYEKLFF.

Note on this clone: This CDR3 is also generated by other DNA sequences in the sample. The chain links TRBV2 to TRBJ2-5; D uncertain. In germline, CDR1 is SNHLY, CDR2 FYNNEI. This CDR3 comprises 10 residues. Trimming removed 4 bases from V and 7 bases from J, with 4 bases in between. CDR3 amino acids: CASSAGTQYF. As DNA, the CDR3 is TGTGCCAGCAGTGCTGGGACCCAGTACTTC. Variable domain in full (rest from reference TRBV2 and TRBJ2-5): EPEVTQTPSHQVTQMGQEVILRCVPISNHLYFYWYRQILGQKVEFLVSFYNNEISEKSEIFDDQFSVERPDGSNFTLKIRSTKLEDSAMYFCASSAGTQYFGPGTRLLVL.

The V call is TRBV18, the J call TRBJ1-5, with D unclear. The germline V gene encodes CDR1 KGHSH and CDR2 LQKENI. The CDR3 covers 16 residues. V lost 2 bases and J lost 0, with 11 bases in between. In DNA form, the CDR3 reads TGTGCCAGCTCACCAAGTGGGAGAAATAGCAATCAGCCCCAGCATTTT. It yields the protein CASSPSGRNSNQPQHF.

This clone is a singleton in its sample. This sequence joins TRBV5-4 and TRBJ2-7; D gene uncertain. V was shortened by 0 bases and J by 2 bases, with 9 bases between the two germline ends. CDR1 and CDR2 (germline): SGHNT, YYREEE (reference sequence). The CDR3 has 14 residues. The DNA of the CDR3 is TGTGCCAGCAGCTTGGCCGGGCGTACCTACGAGCAGTACTTC. Amino acids: CASSLAGRTYEQYF.

The chain carries TRBV5-4 and TRBJ2-7; D may be TRBD2 (6 bases). The CDR3 length is 15 residues. V gave up 4 bases and J gave up 4 bases, with 18 bases separating them. The germline gives CDR1 SGHNT, CDR2 YYREEE (reference sequence). The CDR3 is CASSGPDYQNYEQYF. The CDR3 DNA reads as TGTGCCAGCAGCGGACCGGACTACCAAAATTACGAGCAGTACTTC.

The chain uses TRBV19 and TRBJ1-2, with D uncertain. The CDR3 contains 14 residues. V was cut by 3 bases and J by 0 bases, with 8 bases left in between. The V gene's germline CDR1 is LNHDA and CDR2 SQIVND (reference sequence). The CDR3 sequence is CASSIQSANYGYTF. The CDR3 DNA reads as TGTGCCAGTAGTATCCAGAGTGCTAACTATGGCTACACCTTC. Combining the CDR3 with reference TRBV19 and TRBJ1-2 gives the whole variable domain DGGITQSPKYLFRKEGQNVTLSCEQNLNHDAMYWYRQDPGQGLRLIYYSQIVNDFQKGDIAEGYSVSREKKESFPLTVTSAQKNPTAFYLCASSIQSANYGYTFGSGTRLTVV.

In the case of this clone: The sample contains more than one DNA sequence encoding this CDR3. This sequence joins TRBV5-1 and TRBJ1-3, with 8 nucleotides matching TRBD1. CDR1 is SGHRS, CDR2 YFSETQ, per germline. CDR3 size: 15 residues. V shed 0 bases and J 3 bases; nucleotides not matched to a gene: 2. The DNA of the CDR3 is TGCGCCAGCAGCTTGGCCACAGGGGGTGGAAACACCATATATTTT. It specifies CASSLATGGGNTIYF. The entire variable domain, with the rest obtained from reference TRBV5-1 and TRBJ1-3, is as follows: KAGVTQTPRYLIKTRGQQVTLSCSPISGHRSVSWYQQTPGQGLQFLFEYFSETQRNKGNFPGRFSGRQFSNSRSEMNVSTLELGDSALYLCASSLATGGGNTIYFGEGSWLTVV.

Worth noting for this clone: Other nucleotide sequences from this sample produce the same CDR3. The chain has TRBV19 and TRBJ1-5; no definite D call. V dropped 3 bases and J dropped 0 bases, with 9 bases sitting between them. The CDR3 is 15 residues long. Germline loops: CDR1 LNHDA, CDR2 SQIVND (reference sequence). CDR3 in amino acids: CASSITGGSNQPQHF. CDR3 DNA: TGTGCCAGTAGTATCACGGGAGGTAGCAATCAGCCCCAGCATTTT.

The chain uses TRBV5-4 and TRBJ2-1, with a weak D call TRBD1 (5 bases). Trimming removed 5 bases at V and 8 bases at J, with 11 bases between. Germline V gene lookup returns CDR1 SGHNT and CDR2 YYREEE (reference sequence). The CDR3 contains 12 residues. CDR3 protein: CASRGIGDEQFF. The DNA for the CDR3 is TGTGCCAGCAGGGGCATAGGGGATGAGCAGTTCTTC.

This rearrangement joins TRBV6-1 to TRBJ1-4; D may be TRBD1 (5 bases). CDR3 length: 13 amino acids. The V and J ends lost 11 bases and 2 bases respectively, with 12 bases between them. Germline lookup yields CDR1 MNHNS and CDR2 SASEGT. DNA for the CDR3: TGTGCCTCGGGGGTGGGGACTAATGAAAAACTGTTTTTT. This gives the protein CASGVGTNEKLFF.

The V call is TRBV14, the J call TRBJ2-5, with TRBD1 matching 9 bases. The length of the CDR3 is 15 residues. V lost 3 bases to trimming and J lost 6 bases; unmatched junction nucleotides: 8. Germline CDR1 is SGHDN and CDR2 is FVKESK. This CDR3 reads CASSQSGTGRKTQYF. For the CDR3, the DNA is TGTGCCAGCAGCCAGTCCGGGACAGGGAGGAAGACCCAGTACTTC.

The chain joins TRBV18 to TRBJ2-1, with 10 bases fitting TRBD2. The CDR3 is 16 residues long. Germline lookup yields CDR1 KGHSH and CDR2 LQKENI. V was clipped by 2 bases and J by 6 bases; unmatched bases: 7. The CDR3 here is CASSPGTGTSVNEQFF. CDR3 DNA sequence: TGTGCCAGCTCACCAGGGACCGGGACTAGCGTCAATGAGCAGTTCTTC.

J is TRBJ2-1 and V is TRBV2; 11 bases agree with TRBD2. Germline CDR1 reads SNHLY; CDR2 reads FYNNEI. This CDR3 has 18 residues. After removal of 7 bases from V and 8 bases from J, the junction contained 19 bases not matched to a gene. The CDR3 DNA reads TGTGCCAGCACTCCCTTGGGGTTAGCGGGAGGGGCCGGGGATGAGCAGTTCTTC. This gives the protein CASTPLGLAGGAGDEQFF.

Of note for this clone: The identical CDR3 is also encoded by other nucleotide sequences in the sample. This chain uses TRBV18 with TRBJ2-2; D unresolved. The CDR3 contains 13 residues. V gave up 2 bases and J gave up 4 bases, with 5 bases separating them. Germline loops: CDR1 KGHSH, CDR2 LQKENI. CDR3 sequence: CASSPGSTGELFF. In nucleotides, the CDR3 is TGTGCCAGCTCACCAGGTAGCACCGGGGAGCTGTTTTTT.

The chain combines TRBV19 with TRBJ1-2; D call uncertain. The CDR3 totals 13 residues. Trimming took 3 bases from V and 6 from J, leaving 11 bases between them. CDR1 and CDR2 from the germline V gene are LNHDA and SQIVND (reference sequence). The CDR3 coding sequence is TGTGCCAGTAGTATCGTAGGAACCCATGGCTACACCTTC. Translating gives CASSIVGTHGYTF.

CDR3 amino acids: CASSPRPGNEQFF. CDR3 nucleotide sequence: TGTGCCAGCAGTCCCCGACCGGGCAATGAGCAGTTCTTC. The gene calls are TRBV6-1 and TRBJ2-1; D remains ambiguous. The ends were cut back, 5 bases at V and 6 bases at J, with 11 bases in the middle. The CDR3 is made up of 13 amino acids. Germline V lookup: CDR1 MNHNS, CDR2 SASEGT.

The gene calls are TRBV6-5 and TRBJ1-5; D call uncertain. In germline, CDR1 is MNHEY, CDR2 SVGAGI. The ends were cut back, 6 bases at V and 3 bases at J, with 12 bases in the middle. This CDR3 has 14 amino acids. CDR3 residues: CASRSGSLNQPQHF. CDR3 bases: TGTGCCAGCAGGTCCGGGAGCCTCAATCAGCCCCAGCATTTT.

The V gene is TRBV5-1, the J gene TRBJ2-1; D is perhaps TRBD1 or TRBD2 (6 bases each). There are 14 residues in the CDR3. Germline CDR1 and CDR2: SGHRS and YFSETQ. V was clipped by 1 base and J by 9 bases, with 14 bases between them. For the CDR3, the DNA is TGCGCCAGCAGCTTGATTGTCAGGGGAGGTGAGCAGTTCTTC. This codes for CASSLIVRGGEQFF.

J is TRBJ2-2 and V is TRBV11-3; unclear D gene. Per germline, CDR1 SGHNT and CDR2 YENEEA. This CDR3 is built from 12 residues. V was cut by 3 bases and J by 6 bases, with 5 bases left in between. CDR3 DNA sequence: TGTGCCAGCAGCTTTTACTCCGGGGAGCTGTTTTTT. Residues: CASSFYSGELFF.

The chain couples TRBV5-1 to TRBJ2-3, with 7 bases lining up with TRBD1. The junction had 11 bases not matched to a gene; V was cut back by 0 bases and J by 4 bases. In germline, CDR1 is SGHRS, CDR2 YFSETQ. This CDR3 has 17 amino acids. CDR3 nucleotide sequence: TGCGCCAGCAGCTTGGCCAATATGGCAGGGGGAGCAGATACGCAGTATTTT. Its translation: CASSLANMAGGADTQYF.